The entry below describes one T cell receptor beta chain. Its antigen is still unknown. With V trimmed by 0 bases and J by 4 bases, 5 bases remained unmatched. CDR1 is SGHNT, CDR2 YYREEE, per germline (reference sequence). This CDR3 contains 16 residues. The data are from a study of T cell responses to AZD1222 COVID-19 vaccine. Notes on the study in general: Spike-specific TCR breadth and depth went up after people got two AZD1222 doses. It was only 6 or 7 AZD1222 recipients who were seropositive at baseline. Reports indicate that nearly half of spike-specific TCRs are directed at unmutated variant regions.

Using immunoSEQ multiplex PCR, the repertoire was profiled, and TCRdb retains in-frame clones only, with some absent. The sample has 170,000 or so clones, about 93% seen once. The sequence came from an adult who received the MenACWY meningococcal vaccine as a control. The chain has TRBV5-4 and TRBJ2-1; TRBD1 agrees at 9 bases. The sample was peripheral blood, taken 28 days after the second dose of the MenACWY control vaccine. The CDR3 DNA reads TGTGCCAGCAGCTTGGGGGGACAGGGAGCATACAATGAGCAGTTCTTC. Amino acids: CASSLGGQGAYNEQFF.